Each of the 21 T cell receptor beta chains below was sequenced from the same sample in a study of cytomegalovirus exposure and HLA in healthy donors. Some clones are missing from TCRdb's copy, which holds only in-frame ones; the method was immunoSEQ multiplex PCR. The repertoire holds roughly 150,000 clones, with 85% to 90% as singletons. Sequencing was performed on PBMCs. The receptors come from a man between 18 and 29 years old in good health and CMV-seronegative.

The chain employs TRBV28 and TRBJ2-7; maybe TRBD2 (6 bases). Germline-derived CDR1 and CDR2 are MDHEN and SYDVKM. The CDR3 length is 15 residues. With 2 bases removed from V and 2 bases from J, the gap between germline ends came to 13 bases. The CDR3 nucleotides are TGTGCCAGCAGTTTAATGTCCAGCGGGCCCTACGAGCAGTACTTC. Translated, it gives CASSLMSSGPYEQYF.

The chain links TRBV10-3 to TRBJ2-2; 11 bases align to TRBD2. In germline, CDR1 is ENHRY, CDR2 SYGVKD. After removal of 6 bases from V and 9 bases from J, the junction contained 6 bases not matched to a gene. The CDR3 is made up of 14 amino acids. The CDR3 DNA reads TGTGCCATCAGGGCCGGGACTAGCGGTCGGGAGCTGTTTTTT. Its translation: CAIRAGTSGRELFF.

The chain is built from TRBV28 and TRBJ2-2; TRBD1 matches 10 bases. CDR3 length: 15 amino acids. Germline CDR1 is MDHEN and CDR2 is SYDVKM. Trimming took 3 bases from V and 5 from J; bases not matched to a gene: 3. The CDR3 loop reads CASSFWTGGTGELFF. The CDR3 region has the DNA TGTGCCAGCAGTTTTTGGACAGGGGGGACCGGGGAGCTGTTTTTT.

This sequence joins TRBV5-6 and TRBJ2-2; 7 nucleotides line up with TRBD1. After removal of 3 bases from V and 1 base from J, the junction contained 15 bases not matched to a gene. Germline assignment: CDR1 SGHDT and CDR2 YYEEEE. CDR3 length: 19 amino acids. The CDR3 bases are TGTGCCAGCAGCTCCTTTGGCCTGCTAAGGACAGGGAACACCGGGGAGCTGTTTTTT. Translated: CASSSFGLLRTGNTGELFF.

This chain uses TRBV7-9 with TRBJ1-1; 10 bases map to TRBD1. CDR1 and CDR2 from the germline V gene are SEHNR and FQNEAQ (reference sequence). The trim removed 6 bases at V and 5 bases at J, leaving 6 bases unmatched. The CDR3 covers 14 residues. In DNA form, the CDR3 reads TGTGCCAGCAGACTAGGGACAGGGGTGACTGAAGCTTTCTTT. It encodes CASRLGTGVTEAFF.

The sample holds one count of this clone. The CDR3, as DNA: TGTGCCAGCCGACCCACTCTACAGGGTCAGCCCCAGCATTTT. As protein: CASRPTLQGQPQHF. This rearrangement joins TRBV28 to TRBJ1-5, with D maybe TRBD1 (6 bases). Trimming left V 8 bases short and J 6 bases short, with 17 bases between. From germline, CDR1 is MDHEN and CDR2 SYDVKM. This CDR3 has 14 residues.

This sequence joins TRBV9 and TRBJ2-3; D remains unclear. Germline V gives CDR1 SGDLS, CDR2 YYNGEE. V was pared by 4 bases and J by 2 bases, with 8 bases between. CDR3 length: 13 amino acids. In DNA, the CDR3 is TGTGCCAGCAGCATCCGACACACAGATACGCAGTATTTT. Translating it yields CASSIRHTDTQYF.

This chain uses TRBV6-1 with TRBJ1-4, with 10 bases lining up with TRBD1. The V gene's germline CDR1 is MNHNS and CDR2 SASEGT. The CDR3 is 15 residues long. With V trimmed by 5 bases and J by 5 bases, 5 bases remained unmatched. CDR3 sequence (DNA): TGTGCCAGCAGTTCGACGACAGGGGGCAATGAAAAACTGTTTTTT. This codes for CASSSTTGGNEKLFF.

This chain connects TRBV13 to TRBJ1-2, with 11 bases identical to TRBD1. The V gene's germline CDR1 is PRHDT and CDR2 FYEKMQ (reference sequence). There are 17 residues in the CDR3. V shed 0 bases, J shed 3 bases, and the junction held 6 bases outside the gene matches. The CDR3 loop is CASSLGPRTGGYYGYTF. The CDR3 nucleotides read TGTGCCAGCAGCTTAGGCCCACGGACAGGGGGCTACTATGGCTACACCTTC.

J is TRBJ2-3 and V is TRBV9; tentatively, D is TRBD1 (5 bases). Trimming removed 4 bases from V and 5 bases from J, with 14 bases in between. This CDR3 is built from 14 residues. Germline CDR1 and CDR2: SGDLS and YYNGEE. The CDR3 loop reads CASSHRTQGDTQYF. The CDR3 nucleotides read TGTGCCAGCAGCCACCGAACCCAGGGAGATACGCAGTATTTT.

This sequence joins TRBV28 and TRBJ2-2; TRBD2 matches 8 bases. This CDR3 has 16 amino acids. Looked up from germline, CDR1 is MDHEN and CDR2 is SYDVKM. Losses at the gene ends were 6 bases for V and 3 bases for J; bases not matched to a gene: 9. CDR3 DNA sequence: TGTGCCAGCAGCCCGGGGGGGGGCGCGGACACCGGGGAGCTGTTTTTT. It yields the protein CASSPGGGADTGELFF.

The chain links TRBV27 to TRBJ2-3, with TRBD2 matching over 9 bases. Per germline, CDR1 MNHEY and CDR2 SMNVEV (reference sequence). CDR3 size: 17 residues. J was trimmed by 2 bases and V by 5 bases; bases with no gene match: 11. In DNA, the CDR3 is TGTGCCAGCAGTCATATAAAGATAGCGGGGGCCACAGATACGCAGTATTTT. The encoded protein is CASSHIKIAGATDTQYF.

The rearrangement uses TRBV10-1 and TRBJ2-1; 9 positions match TRBD2. V gave up 2 bases and J gave up 4 bases; unmatched junction bases: 3. The CDR3 covers 15 residues. Germline loops: CDR1 WNHNN, CDR2 SYGVQD (reference sequence). The CDR3 region is CASSESGRSYNEQFF. CDR3 in DNA: TGCGCCAGCAGTGAGAGCGGGAGGTCTTACAATGAGCAGTTCTTC.

V gene TRBV29-1 combines with J gene TRBJ2-5; 9 nucleotides match TRBD2. The V and J ends lost 4 bases and 4 bases, in that order; junction bases with no gene match: 7. The CDR3 covers 14 residues. Germline CDR1 reads SQVTM; CDR2 reads ANQGSEA. The CDR3 is CSVVVAGDIETQYF. CDR3 bases: TGCAGCGTTGTGGTAGCGGGAGATATAGAGACCCAGTACTTC.

The chain combines TRBV11-2 with TRBJ2-2, with 10 bases matching TRBD2. The CDR3 is 15 residues long. The V and J ends lost 5 bases and 6 bases, in that order; junction bases with no gene match: 6. In germline, CDR1 is SGHAT, CDR2 FQNNGV. The CDR3 DNA is TGTGCCAGCAGCCAGCCAGCGGGGGGGGCCGGGGAGCTGTTTTTT. It yields the protein CASSQPAGGAGELFF.

This clone was counted a single time. The chain is built from TRBV5-4 and TRBJ2-1; perhaps TRBD1 as D (8 bases). Trimming took 4 bases from V and 2 from J, leaving 16 bases between them. There are 16 residues in the CDR3. Per germline, CDR1 SGHNT and CDR2 YYREEE (reference sequence). The CDR3 region is CASSEGGGQAYNEQFF. The CDR3 nucleotides are TGTGCCAGCAGCGAAGGGGGGGGACAGGCCTACAATGAGCAGTTCTTC.

CDR3: CASSLARGFYEQYF. The CDR3 nucleotides are TGTGCCAGCAGCTTAGCTCGGGGGTTCTACGAGCAGTACTTC. The chain joins TRBV11-1 to TRBJ2-7, with D perhaps TRBD2 (6 bases). This CDR3 is 14 amino acids long. Germline-derived CDR1 and CDR2 are SGHAT and FQDESV (reference sequence). The ends were cut back, 0 bases at V and 3 bases at J, with 9 bases in the middle. The whole variable domain, remainder taken from reference TRBV11-1 and TRBJ2-7, is EAEVAQSPRYKITEKSQAVAFWCDPISGHATLYWYRQILGQGPELLVQFQDESVVDDSQLPKDRFSAERLKGVDSTLKIQPAELGDSAMYLCASSLARGFYEQYFGPGTRLTVT.

The rearrangement joins TRBV4-1 to TRBJ2-1; TRBD2 matches 10 bases. Per germline, CDR1 MGHRA and CDR2 YSYEKL. CDR3 length equals 17 residues. Trimming took 0 bases from V and 10 from J; bases not matched to a gene: 12. The CDR3 DNA sequence: TGCGCCAGCAGCCAAGACGTGGGGCTAGCGGGAGAGGGCGAGCAGTTCTTC. Translated: CASSQDVGLAGEGEQFF.

The chain joins TRBV5-4 to TRBJ2-3; D gene unclear. V was clipped by 0 bases and J by 3 bases, with 5 bases between them. Germline V gene lookup returns CDR1 SGHNT and CDR2 YYREEE (reference sequence). CDR3 size: 13 residues. CDR3 region: CASSLASTDTQYF. CDR3 coding DNA: TGTGCCAGCAGCTTGGCGTCTACAGATACGCAGTATTTT. Using reference TRBV5-4 and TRBJ2-3 for the parts outside the CDR3, the full variable domain is ETGVTQSPTHLIKTRGQQVTLRCSSQSGHNTVSWYQQALGQGPQFIFQYYREEENGRGNFPPRFSGLQFPNYSSELNVNALELDDSALYLCASSLASTDTQYFGPGTRLTVL.

The rearrangement uses TRBV10-3 and TRBJ2-5; TRBD1 might be the D (5 bases). There are 15 residues in the CDR3. The germline V gene encodes CDR1 ENHRY and CDR2 SYGVKD. The V end lost 3 bases, the J end lost 3 bases, and 14 bases lay between the germline ends. As DNA, the CDR3 is TGTGCCATCAGTGATTCCAGGGCGACGAAAGAGACCCAGTACTTC. This translates into CAISDSRATKETQYF.

J is TRBJ1-1 and V is TRBV4-1; D remains unclear. Germline assignment: CDR1 MGHRA and CDR2 YSYEKL. Trimming shortened V by 0 bases and J by 5 bases, and 7 bases separated the two germline ends. This CDR3 is 13 amino acids long. The CDR3 DNA sequence: TGCGCCAGCAGCCAAGAGGTCGGGACTGAAGCTTTCTTT. Its protein product is CASSQEVGTEAFF.